This entry features one T cell receptor beta chain sequence. Sequenced by immunoSEQ multiplex PCR; TCRdb stores in-frame clones only, minus some. The sample shows 40,000 to 55,000 clones, less than 95% of them seen only once. This sample is part of a study of T cell changes during pregnancy in multiple sclerosis. Trimming removed 6 bases from V and 4 bases from J; junction bases left unmatched: 10. The CDR3 has 14 residues. The germline V gene has CDR1 SQVTM and CDR2 ANQGSEA. The sequence was collected from a female donor with multiple sclerosis, enrolled in a pregnancy study. The specimen comprised CD4+ T cells from peripheral blood mononuclear cells, sampled in the third trimester of pregnancy. The chain has TRBV29-1 and TRBJ2-5, with 8 nucleotides matching TRBD2. The DNA for the CDR3 is TGCAGCGTCGGGGATATAGCGGGATCAGAGACCCAGTACTTC. As protein: CSVGDIAGSETQYF.